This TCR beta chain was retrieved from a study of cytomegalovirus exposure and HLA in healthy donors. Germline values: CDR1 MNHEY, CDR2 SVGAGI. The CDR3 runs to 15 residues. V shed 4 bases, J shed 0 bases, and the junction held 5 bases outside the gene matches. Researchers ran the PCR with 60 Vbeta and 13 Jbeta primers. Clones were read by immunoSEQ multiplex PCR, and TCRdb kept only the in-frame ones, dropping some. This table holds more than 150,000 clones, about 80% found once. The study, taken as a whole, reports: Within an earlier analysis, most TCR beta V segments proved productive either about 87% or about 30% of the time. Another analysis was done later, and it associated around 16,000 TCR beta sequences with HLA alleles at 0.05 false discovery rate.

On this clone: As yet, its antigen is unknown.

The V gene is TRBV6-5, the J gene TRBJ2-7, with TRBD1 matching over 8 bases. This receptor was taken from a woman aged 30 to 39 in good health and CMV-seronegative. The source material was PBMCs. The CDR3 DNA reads TGTGCCAGCAGTTCTACCACAGGGGGCTCCTACGAGCAGTACTTC. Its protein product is CASSSTTGGSYEQYF.